A selection of T cell receptor beta chains follows, all from one sample in a study of T cell responses to AZD1222 COVID-19 vaccine. Libraries were prepared by immunoSEQ multiplex PCR; TCRdb keeps only in-frame clonotypes and omits some of them. Counted here are some 83,000 clones, more than 75% occurring once; the ten biggest clones make up 8.7%. This sample comprised peripheral blood, obtained on day 0 of AZD1222 vaccination. The receptors were sampled from an adult in good health. CDR3s include the opening cysteine and the closing phenylalanine or tryptophan. The order of the fields is J gene, V gene, D gene, CDR3 protein. A D gene is named only where the DNA matches it firmly.

TRBJ1-2	TRBV10-3	NA	CAISDPGRDTRSGYTF
TRBJ2-3	TRBV24-1	NA	CATSDPGAPFTDTQYF
TRBJ2-2	TRBV9	NA	CASSVAERTNTGELFF
TRBJ1-4	TRBV19	NA	CASSMATGTRQKLF
TRBJ2-5	TRBV3-1/TRBV3-2	NA	CASSQGEPEETQYF
TRBJ1-4	TRBV4-2	NA	CASSQVAGRNEKLFF
TRBJ2-7	TRBV6-6	TRBD2	CAIRLAGEREQYF
TRBJ2-1	TRBV7-3	TRBD2	CASSRQLAGGRDEQFF
TRBJ2-6	TRBV7-9	NA	CASSFSPFSGANVLTF
TRBJ2-2	TRBV7-2	TRBD1	CASSSVPGQGASTGELFF
TRBJ1-1	TRBV7-8	TRBD1	CASSLGQGHTEAFF
TRBJ2-3	TRBV13	TRBD2	CASSLGLAGALSTQYF
TRBJ1-2	TRBV7-9	NA	CASNNGAGYTF
TRBJ2-1	TRBV30	TRBD2	CAYKGFGTNYNEQFF
TRBJ1-2	TRBV12-5	TRBD1	CASGLVAPGDRAPNYGYTF
TRBJ2-3	TRBV20-1	NA	CSASRMGRIGDTQYF
TRBJ2-2	TRBV5-4	NA	CASSVGGQGLGVGELFF
TRBJ2-2	TRBV3-1/TRBV3-2	TRBD2	CASSPWTSTGELFF
TRBJ2-1	TRBV2	NA	CASSGNGYNEQFF
TRBJ2-1	TRBV7-9	NA	CASSRGIYNEQFF
TRBJ1-4	TRBV9	NA	CASSVTNGEKLFF
TRBJ2-1	TRBV4-3	NA	CASSLIAAVTGEQFF
TRBJ1-1	TRBV30	NA	CAWSVLAENTEAFF
TRBJ2-7	TRBV5-4	TRBD2	CASSLAGLAPLGQYF
TRBJ1-4	TRBV12-3/TRBV12-4	NA	CASSFWANEKLFF
TRBJ2-4	TRBV18	NA	CASSARTEVAKNIQYF